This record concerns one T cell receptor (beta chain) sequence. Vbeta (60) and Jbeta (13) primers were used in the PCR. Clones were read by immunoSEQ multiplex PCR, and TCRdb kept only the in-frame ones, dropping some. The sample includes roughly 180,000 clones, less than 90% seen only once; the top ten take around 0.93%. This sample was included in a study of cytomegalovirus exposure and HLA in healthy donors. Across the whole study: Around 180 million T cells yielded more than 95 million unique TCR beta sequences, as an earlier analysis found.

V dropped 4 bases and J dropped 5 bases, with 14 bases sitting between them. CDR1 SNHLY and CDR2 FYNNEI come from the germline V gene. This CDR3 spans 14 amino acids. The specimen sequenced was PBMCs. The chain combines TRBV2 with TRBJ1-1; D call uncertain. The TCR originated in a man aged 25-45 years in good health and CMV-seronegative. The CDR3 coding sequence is TGTGCCAGCAGTGCAGCCGCGGCGGGTACTGAAGCTTTCTTT. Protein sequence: CASSAAAAGTEAFF.